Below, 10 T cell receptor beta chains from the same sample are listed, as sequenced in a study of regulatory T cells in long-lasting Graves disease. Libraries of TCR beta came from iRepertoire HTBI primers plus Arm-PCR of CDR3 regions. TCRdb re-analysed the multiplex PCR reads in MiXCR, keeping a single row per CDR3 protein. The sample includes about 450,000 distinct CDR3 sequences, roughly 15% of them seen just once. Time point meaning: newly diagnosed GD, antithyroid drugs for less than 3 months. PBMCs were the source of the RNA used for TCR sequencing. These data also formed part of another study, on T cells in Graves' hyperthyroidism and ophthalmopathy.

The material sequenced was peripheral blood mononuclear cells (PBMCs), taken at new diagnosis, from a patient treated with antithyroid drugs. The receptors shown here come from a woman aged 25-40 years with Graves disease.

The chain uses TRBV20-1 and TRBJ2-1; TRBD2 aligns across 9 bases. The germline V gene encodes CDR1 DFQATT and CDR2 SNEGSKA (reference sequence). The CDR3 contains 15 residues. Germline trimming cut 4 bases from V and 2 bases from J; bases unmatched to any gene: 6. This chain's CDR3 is CSATRLAATYNEQFF. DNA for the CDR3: TGCAGTGCTACCCGACTAGCGGCAACCTACAATGAGCAGTTCTTC.

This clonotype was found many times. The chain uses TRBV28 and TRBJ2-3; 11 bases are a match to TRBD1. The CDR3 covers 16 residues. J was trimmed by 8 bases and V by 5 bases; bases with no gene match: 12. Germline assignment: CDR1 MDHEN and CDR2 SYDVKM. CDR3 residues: CASSPLGTGGPSTQYF. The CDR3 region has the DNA TGTGCCAGCAGTCCCCTAGGGACAGGGGGGCCCTCTACGCAGTATTTT.

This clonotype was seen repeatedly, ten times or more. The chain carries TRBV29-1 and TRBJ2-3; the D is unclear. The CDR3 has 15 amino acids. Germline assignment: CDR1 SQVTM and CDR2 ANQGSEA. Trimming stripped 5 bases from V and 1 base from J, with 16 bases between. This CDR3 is CSVWIGSMGTDTQYF. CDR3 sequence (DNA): TGCAGCGTTTGGATTGGTAGCATGGGCACAGATACGCAGTATTTT.

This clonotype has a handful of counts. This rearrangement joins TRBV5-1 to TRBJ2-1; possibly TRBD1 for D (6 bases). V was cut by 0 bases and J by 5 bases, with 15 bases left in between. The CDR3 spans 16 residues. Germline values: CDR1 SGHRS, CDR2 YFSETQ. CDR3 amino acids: CASSLETGTPDNEQFF. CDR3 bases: TGCGCCAGCAGCTTGGAAACAGGGACACCCGACAATGAGCAGTTCTTC.

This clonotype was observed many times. CDR3 in DNA: TGTGCCTGGAGTAGAGCGGGAGTGGGCAATGAGCAGTTCTTC. Its protein is CAWSRAGVGNEQFF. This chain links TRBV30 with TRBJ2-1; 8 bases agree with TRBD2. Germline V CDR1 and CDR2: GTSNPN, SVGIG (reference sequence). The V and J ends lost 2 bases and 6 bases, in that order; junction bases with no gene match: 6. The CDR3 length is 14 residues.

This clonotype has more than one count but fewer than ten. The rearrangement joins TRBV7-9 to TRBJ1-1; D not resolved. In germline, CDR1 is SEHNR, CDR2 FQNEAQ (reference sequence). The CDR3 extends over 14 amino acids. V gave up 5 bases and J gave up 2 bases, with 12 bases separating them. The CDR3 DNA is TGTGCCAGCAGCCCACAATATGGAAACACTGAAGCTTTCTTT. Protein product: CASSPQYGNTEAFF.

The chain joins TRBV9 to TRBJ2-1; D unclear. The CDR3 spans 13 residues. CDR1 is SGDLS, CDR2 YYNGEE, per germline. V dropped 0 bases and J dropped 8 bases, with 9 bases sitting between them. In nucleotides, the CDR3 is TGTGCCAGCAGCGTAGATAGGGCACATGAGCAGTTCTTC. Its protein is CASSVDRAHEQFF.

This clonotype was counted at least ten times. CDR3 sequence reads: CASSSGGQGTYEQYF. The CDR3 DNA is TGTGCCAGCAGTTCCGGCGGACAGGGTACCTACGAGCAGTACTTC. The chain combines TRBV27 with TRBJ2-7; TRBD1 matches 8 bases. The germline V gene has CDR1 MNHEY and CDR2 SMNVEV (reference sequence). Trimming at V came to 4 bases and at J to 2 bases, leaving 7 bases not matched to a gene. The CDR3 consists of 15 residues.

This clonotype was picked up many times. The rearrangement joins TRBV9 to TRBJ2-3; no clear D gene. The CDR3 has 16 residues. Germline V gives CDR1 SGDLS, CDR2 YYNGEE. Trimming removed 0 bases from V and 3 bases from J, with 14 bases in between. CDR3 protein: CASSVDGRFRTDTQYF. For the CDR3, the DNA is TGTGCCAGCAGCGTAGATGGGCGGTTTCGTACAGATACGCAGTATTTT.

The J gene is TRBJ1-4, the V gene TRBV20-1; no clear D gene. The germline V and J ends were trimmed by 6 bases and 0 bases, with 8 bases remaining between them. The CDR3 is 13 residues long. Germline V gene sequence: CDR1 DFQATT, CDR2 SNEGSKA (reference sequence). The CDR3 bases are TGCAGTGCGAAGAAAACAACTAATGAAAAACTGTTTTTT. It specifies CSAKKTTNEKLFF.